A single sample is the source of the 4 T cell receptor beta chains below, sequenced in a study of OX40 agonist ivuxolimab in advanced cancers. Only in-frame clones appear in the TCRdb table, and some are missing; sequencing was by immunoSEQ multiplex PCR. The sample holds tens of thousands of clones, around nine tenths seen once. The sample was CD4+ or CD8+ T cells sorted from blood, taken in a trial of the OX40 agonist ivuxolimab. Every receptor here comes from an adult with an advanced solid tumor such as melanoma, head and neck, liver or kidney cancer.

This clone appeared once. V is TRBV7-9 and J is TRBJ2-2, with 8 bases matching TRBD1. CDR3 length: 17 amino acids. The V gene end was trimmed by 2 bases and the J gene end by 4 bases; junction bases not matched to a gene: 9. Germline lookup yields CDR1 SEHNR and CDR2 FQNEAQ (reference sequence). The CDR3 is CASSLIIGQGVTGELFF. DNA for the CDR3: TGTGCCAGCAGCTTAATTATCGGACAGGGAGTCACCGGGGAGCTGTTTTTT.

This clone was detected once. J is TRBJ1-4 and V is TRBV5-5; weak D call: TRBD1 (6 bases). CDR1 SGHKS and CDR2 YYEKEE come from the germline V gene (reference sequence). The CDR3 is 16 amino acids. V gave up 4 bases and J gave up 1 base, with 14 bases separating them. As DNA, the CDR3 is TGTGCCAGCAGCCTAGGACAGCTCTTAACTAATGAAAAACTGTTTTTT. Amino acids: CASSLGQLLTNEKLFF.

The rearrangement links TRBV11-2 to TRBJ2-3; 8 positions match TRBD1. V was clipped by 3 bases and J by 4 bases; unmatched bases: 3. CDR3 length: 14 amino acids. In germline, CDR1 is SGHAT, CDR2 FQNNGV. The CDR3 nucleotides read TGTGCCAGCAGCTTGGCGACAGGGGCAGATACGCAGTATTTT. This codes for CASSLATGADTQYF. The variable domain in full, completed from reference TRBV11-2 and TRBJ2-3, reads EAGVAQSPRYKIIEKRQSVAFWCNPISGHATLYWYQQILGQGPKLLIQFQNNGVVDDSQLPKDRFSAERLKGVDSTLKIQPAKLEDSAVYLCASSLATGADTQYFGPGTRLTVL.

The gene calls are TRBV2 and TRBJ2-1; 7 bases are shared with TRBD2. The V gene end was trimmed by 6 bases and the J gene end by 13 bases; junction bases not matched to a gene: 12. Per the germline V gene, CDR1 is SNHLY and CDR2 is FYNNEI. The CDR3 covers 13 residues. The CDR3 is CASRAGPPGEQFF. In DNA, the CDR3 is TGTGCCAGCAGAGCGGGACCCCCGGGGGAACAGTTCTTC.